This TCR beta chain appears in the sequencing data of a study of T cells in Graves' hyperthyroidism and ophthalmopathy. The study, taken as a whole, reports: Patients with ophthalmopathy were separated from those with stable hyperthyroidism by a 13 V-J model.

Amplification of TCR beta CDR3 regions was performed using RNA transcripts as template. First-round RT-PCR with HTBI primers amplified the TCR CDR3 region. TCRdb itself ran the multiplex PCR reads through MiXCR, one entry per CDR3 protein. The data contain about 540,000 distinct CDR3 sequences, 40% to 55% of them singletons. This clonotype was seen more than once but under ten times. As yet, its antigen is unknown. The V gene end was trimmed by 5 bases and the J gene end by 6 bases; junction bases not matched to a gene: 4. Germline V lookup: CDR1 KGHDR, CDR2 SFDVKD. CDR3 size: 15 residues. This TCR was sampled from a young woman with Graves' hyperthyroidism. The V gene is TRBV24-1, the J gene TRBJ2-2, with TRBD2 matching over 11 bases. The source material was peripheral blood or thyroid tissue (not recorded which). The CDR3 DNA is TGTGCCACCAGTGCTAGCGGGAGGAAGGCCGGGGAGCTGTTTTTT. It codes for CATSASGRKAGELFF.